A single sample gave rise to the 7 T cell receptor beta chains below, sequenced in a study of blood T cell repertoires in COVID-19. Using immunoSEQ multiplex PCR, the repertoire was profiled, and TCRdb retains in-frame clones only, with some absent. The data contain fewer than 250,000 clones, over 80% of them singletons. Source material: PBMCs or T cells enriched from blood (not recorded which). All receptors derive from a woman aged 40 to 49 who had recovered from COVID-19.

The chain has TRBV28 and TRBJ2-7; 7 bases line up with TRBD1. Germline V CDR1 and CDR2: MDHEN, SYDVKM. Trimming removed 5 bases from V and 6 bases from J; junction bases left unmatched: 10. This CDR3 has 14 residues. The CDR3 loop reads CASSERQGKGEQYF. CDR3 DNA sequence: TGTGCCAGCAGTGAAAGACAGGGTAAAGGCGAGCAGTACTTC. Variable domain in full (rest from reference TRBV28 and TRBJ2-7): DVKVTQSSRYLVKRTGEKVFLECVQDMDHENMFWYRQDPGLGLRLIYFSYDVKMKEKGDIPEGYSVSREKKERFSLILESASTNQTSMYLCASSERQGKGEQYFGPGTRLTVT.

The chain recombines TRBV19 with TRBJ1-2, with TRBD1 identical over 7 bases. Germline lookup yields CDR1 LNHDA and CDR2 SQIVND (reference sequence). The J segment lost 5 bases and the V segment lost 7 bases, leaving 7 bases of the junction unmatched. The CDR3 spans 13 residues. The CDR3 DNA follows: TGTGCCAGTACCAACAGGGGTTTTTATGGCTACACCTTC. Encoded protein: CASTNRGFYGYTF.

The CDR3 loop is CATSRGGTTSYEQYF. The CDR3 coding sequence is TGTGCCACCAGCAGAGGCGGGACTACCTCCTACGAGCAGTACTTC. The chain recombines TRBV15 with TRBJ2-7; 7 positions match TRBD2. CDR1 LNHNV and CDR2 YYDKDF come from the germline V gene (reference sequence). Trimming at V came to 1 base and at J to 0 bases, leaving 3 bases not matched to a gene. The CDR3 has 15 residues.

The chain carries TRBV4-2 and TRBJ1-1; a possible D gene is TRBD1 (5 bases). The CDR3 is 18 residues long. Between the trimmed V and J ends, which lost 2 bases and 1 base, there was a span of 20 bases. CDR1 is LGHNA, CDR2 YNFKEQ, per germline. The CDR3 spells CASSQSPGPGGGNTEAFF. CDR3 in DNA: TGTGCCAGCAGCCAAAGCCCGGGACCCGGGGGGGGGAACACTGAAGCTTTCTTT.

This clone was observed a handful of times. The gene calls are TRBV3-1 (or the pseudogene TRBV3-2) and TRBJ2-1; 12 positions match TRBD2. The germline CDR1 and CDR2 sequences are LGHDT and YNNKEL (reference sequence). This CDR3 contains 15 residues. The J segment lost 5 bases and the V segment lost 4 bases, leaving 3 bases of the junction unmatched. CDR3 nucleotide sequence: TGTGCCAGCAGCCGAGGACTAGCGGGAAACAATGAGCAGTTCTTC. Residues: CASSRGLAGNNEQFF.

The V and J genes are TRBV28 and TRBJ2-7, with 12 bases fitting TRBD2. CDR3 length: 18 residues. CDR1 is MDHEN and CDR2 is SYDVKM in the germline V gene. V trimming: 5 bases; J trimming: 4 bases; junction bases outside the gene matches: 15. The CDR3 reads CASSLQGLAGEGVYEQYV. CDR3 nucleotides: TGTGCCAGCAGTCTTCAGGGACTAGCGGGCGAAGGGGTTTACGAGCAGTACGTC.

The DNA of the CDR3 is TGTGCCAGCAGCTTATATGGCGGGGTGGCCTACGAGCAGTACTTC. Its protein is CASSLYGGVAYEQYF. The chain recombines TRBV7-2 with TRBJ2-7; a weak D match, TRBD2 (6 bases). V gave up 2 bases and J gave up 2 bases, with 13 bases separating them. The CDR3 runs to 15 residues. The germline V gene has CDR1 SGHTA and CDR2 FQGNSA.